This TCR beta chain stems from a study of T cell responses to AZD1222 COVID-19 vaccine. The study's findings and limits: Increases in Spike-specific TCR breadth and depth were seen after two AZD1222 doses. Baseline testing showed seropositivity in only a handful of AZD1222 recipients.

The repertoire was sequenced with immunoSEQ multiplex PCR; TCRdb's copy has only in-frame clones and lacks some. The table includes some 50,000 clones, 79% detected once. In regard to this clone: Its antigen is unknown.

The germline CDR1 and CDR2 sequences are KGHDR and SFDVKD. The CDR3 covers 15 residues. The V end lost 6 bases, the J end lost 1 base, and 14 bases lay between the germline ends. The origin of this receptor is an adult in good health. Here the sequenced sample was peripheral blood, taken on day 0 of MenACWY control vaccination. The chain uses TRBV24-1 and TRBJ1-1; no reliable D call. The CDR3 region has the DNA TGTGCCACCAGTTGGAGGGATAGAGGGAACACTGAAGCTTTCTTT. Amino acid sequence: CATSWRDRGNTEAFF.